This T cell receptor beta chain was profiled in a study of cytomegalovirus exposure and HLA in healthy donors. The CDR3 length is 17 residues. In germline, CDR1 is SGHAT, CDR2 FQNNGV. J lost 2 bases, V lost 1 base, and 6 bases had no gene match. For this clone: Its specificity is unknown.

In the PCR, 60 Vbeta and 13 Jbeta primers were used. The method was immunoSEQ multiplex PCR; TCRdb's version includes in-frame clones alone and lacks a portion of them. Here the sample spans 150,000 to 200,000 clones, roughly 80% being singletons. Study-wide results and limits: Analysis performed later found 15,000 or so TCR beta sequences associated with HLA alleles at 0.05 false discovery rate.

The TCR comes from a young man in good health and CMV-seropositive. Sequenced material: PBMCs. This chain links TRBV11-2 with TRBJ2-3; TRBD2 aligns across 10 bases. The CDR3 region is CASSLGLAGAITDTQYF. Here the CDR3 DNA reads TGTGCCAGCAGCTTAGGGCTAGCGGGGGCAATCACAGATACGCAGTATTTT. Full variable domain (outside the CDR3, taken from reference TRBV11-2 and TRBJ2-3): EAGVAQSPRYKIIEKRQSVAFWCNPISGHATLYWYQQILGQGPKLLIQFQNNGVVDDSQLPKDRFSAERLKGVDSTLKIQPAKLEDSAVYLCASSLGLAGAITDTQYFGPGTRLTVL.